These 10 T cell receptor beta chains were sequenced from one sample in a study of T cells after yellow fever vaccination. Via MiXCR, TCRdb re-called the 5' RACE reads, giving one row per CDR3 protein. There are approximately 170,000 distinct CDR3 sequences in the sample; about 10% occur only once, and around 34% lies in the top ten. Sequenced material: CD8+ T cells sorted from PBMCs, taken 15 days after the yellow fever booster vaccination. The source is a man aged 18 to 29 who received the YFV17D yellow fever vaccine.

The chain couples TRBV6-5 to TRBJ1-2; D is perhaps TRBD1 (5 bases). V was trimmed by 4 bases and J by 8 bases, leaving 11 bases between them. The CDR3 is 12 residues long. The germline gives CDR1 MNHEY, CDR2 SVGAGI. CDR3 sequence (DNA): TGTGCCAGCAGTTCCGGGGCATCGGGCTACACCTTC. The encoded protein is CASSSGASGYTF.

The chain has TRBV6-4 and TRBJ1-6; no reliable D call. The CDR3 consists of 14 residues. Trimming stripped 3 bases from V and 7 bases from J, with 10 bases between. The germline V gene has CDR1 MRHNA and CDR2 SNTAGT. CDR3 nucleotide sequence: TGTGCCAGCAGTGAAACACCAAGGAATTCACCCCTCCACTTT. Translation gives CASSETPRNSPLHF.

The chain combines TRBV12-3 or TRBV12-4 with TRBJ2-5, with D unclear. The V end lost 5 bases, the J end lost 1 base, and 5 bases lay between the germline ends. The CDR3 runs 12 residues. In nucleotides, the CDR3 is TGTGCCAGCAGTCCGGGCCAAGAGACCCAGTACTTC. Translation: CASSPGQETQYF.

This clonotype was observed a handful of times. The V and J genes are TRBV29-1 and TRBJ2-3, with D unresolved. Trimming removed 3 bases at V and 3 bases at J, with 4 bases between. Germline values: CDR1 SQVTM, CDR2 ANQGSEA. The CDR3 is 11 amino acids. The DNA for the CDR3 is TGCAGCGTTGATGGAACAGATACGCAGTATTTT. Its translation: CSVDGTDTQYF.

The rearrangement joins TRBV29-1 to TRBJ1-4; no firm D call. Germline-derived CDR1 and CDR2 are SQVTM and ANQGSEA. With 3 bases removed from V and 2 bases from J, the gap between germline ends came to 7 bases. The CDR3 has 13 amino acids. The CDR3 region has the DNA TGCAGCGTTGATACCGGGACTAATGAAAAACTGTTTTTT. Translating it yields CSVDTGTNEKLFF.

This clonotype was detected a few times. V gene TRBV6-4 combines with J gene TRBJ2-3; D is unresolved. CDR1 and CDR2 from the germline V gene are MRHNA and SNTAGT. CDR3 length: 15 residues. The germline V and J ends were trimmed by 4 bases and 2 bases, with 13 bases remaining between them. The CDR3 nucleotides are TGTGCCAGCAGTGCCCGAGTGGAGCCCACAGATACGCAGTATTTT. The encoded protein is CASSARVEPTDTQYF.

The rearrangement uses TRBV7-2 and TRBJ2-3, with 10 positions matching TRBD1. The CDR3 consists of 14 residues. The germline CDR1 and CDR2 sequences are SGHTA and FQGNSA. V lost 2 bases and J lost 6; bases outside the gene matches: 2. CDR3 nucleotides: TGTGCCAGCAGCTTACCGGGACAGGGGGATACGCAGTATTTT. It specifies CASSLPGQGDTQYF.

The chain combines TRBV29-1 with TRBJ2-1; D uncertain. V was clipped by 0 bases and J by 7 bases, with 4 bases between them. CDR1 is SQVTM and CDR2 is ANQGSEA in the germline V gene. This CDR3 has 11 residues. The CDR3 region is CSVEEGNEQFF. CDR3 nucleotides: TGCAGCGTTGAAGAAGGGAATGAGCAGTTCTTC.

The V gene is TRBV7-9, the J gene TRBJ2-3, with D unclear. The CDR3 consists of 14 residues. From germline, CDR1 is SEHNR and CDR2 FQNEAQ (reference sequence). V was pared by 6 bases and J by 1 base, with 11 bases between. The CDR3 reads CASRQLSGTDTQYF. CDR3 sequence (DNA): TGTGCCAGCAGACAACTCTCTGGCACAGATACGCAGTATTTT.

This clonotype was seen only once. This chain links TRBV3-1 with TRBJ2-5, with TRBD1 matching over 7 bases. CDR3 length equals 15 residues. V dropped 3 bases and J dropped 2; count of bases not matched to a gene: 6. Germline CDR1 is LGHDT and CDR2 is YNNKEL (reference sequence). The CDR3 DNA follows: TGTGCCAGCAGCCAGTGGGACAGAGAGCAAGAGACCCAGTACTTC. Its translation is CASSQWDREQETQYF.